The 19 T cell receptor beta chains given below trace back to one sample, sequenced in a study of blood T cells in healthy people across ages. Combining a sample-barcoded 5' primer with a J-beta primer mix, a second PCR ran for roughly 6 to 12 cycles. TCRdb reprocessed the 5' RACE reads via MiXCR and lists one record per CDR3 protein. Of about 1.7 million distinct CDR3 sequences in the sample, 25% to 30% were seen once. The source material was blood. These receptors were taken from a woman in her thirties in good health.

This clonotype was found a few times. This chain links TRBV7-3 with TRBJ1-1, with TRBD1 identical over 9 bases. The V segment lost 0 bases and the J segment 0 bases; nucleotides outside the gene matches: 2. Germline loops: CDR1 SGHTA, CDR2 FQGTGA. The CDR3 length is 16 residues. The CDR3 loop reads CASSLTGTGMNTEAFF. CDR3 in DNA: TGTGCCAGCAGCTTAACCGGGACAGGGATGAACACTGAAGCTTTCTTT.

This clonotype was counted at least ten times. The V gene is TRBV5-1, the J gene TRBJ2-7, with no clear D. CDR3 length equals 13 residues. Germline V gene lookup returns CDR1 SGHRS and CDR2 YFSETQ. Trimming shortened V by 2 bases and J by 6 bases, and 12 bases separated the two germline ends. This CDR3 reads CASSFTERVEQYF. Here the CDR3 DNA reads TGCGCCAGCAGCTTCACAGAAAGGGTCGAGCAGTACTTC. The entire variable domain, with the rest obtained from reference TRBV5-1 and TRBJ2-7, is as follows: KAGVTQTPRYLIKTRGQQVTLSCSPISGHRSVSWYQQTPGQGLQFLFEYFSETQRNKGNFPGRFSGRQFSNSRSEMNVSTLELGDSALYLCASSFTERVEQYFGPGTRLTVT.

This clonotype was observed a handful of times. This chain links TRBV5-5 with TRBJ2-1, with 7 nucleotides matching TRBD2. The ends lost 0 bases at V and 5 bases at J; junction bases unmatched: 5. Per the germline V gene, CDR1 is SGHKS and CDR2 is YYEKEE (reference sequence). This CDR3 spans 15 amino acids. The CDR3 loop is CASSLVLASNNEQFF. In nucleotides, the CDR3 is TGTGCCAGCAGCTTGGTACTAGCGAGCAACAATGAGCAGTTCTTC. Filled out from reference TRBV5-5 and TRBJ2-1, the complete variable domain reads DAGVTQSPTHLIKTRGQQVTLRCSPISGHKSVSWYQQVLGQGPQFIFQYYEKEERGRGNFPDRFSARQFPNYSSELNVNALLLGDSALYLCASSLVLASNNEQFFGPGTRLTVL.

This chain joins TRBV18 and TRBJ2-2, with 8 bases matching TRBD2. The junction had 4 bases not matched to a gene; V was cut back by 1 base and J by 0 bases. There are 17 residues in the CDR3. The germline V gene encodes CDR1 KGHSH and CDR2 LQKENI. CDR3 sequence reads: CASSPLLAEANTGELFF. DNA for the CDR3: TGTGCCAGCTCACCACTACTAGCGGAGGCGAACACCGGGGAGCTGTTTTTT.

The CDR3 here is CAINPGMNTEAFF. The CDR3 DNA reads as TGTGCCATCAACCCCGGGATGAACACTGAAGCTTTCTTT. V usage is TRBV10-3 and J usage is TRBJ1-1; D gene uncertain. V shed 7 bases and J shed 0 bases, with 9 bases lying between them. The CDR3 covers 13 residues. Per the germline V gene, CDR1 is ENHRY and CDR2 is SYGVKD.

Notes on this clonotype: Mismatch with germline at one junction end may stem from a read error. V usage is TRBV7-2 and J usage is TRBJ2-7, with 14 bases aligning to TRBD2. Matching the DNA end better, TRBJ2-5 makes the J call doubtful. Germline values: CDR1 SGHTA, CDR2 FQGNSA. The CDR3 runs to 15 residues. The chain's CDR3 is CAGSLGLAGEETQYF. DNA for the CDR3: TGTGCCGGCAGCTTGGGACTAGCGGGAGAAGAGACCCAGTACTTC.

As to this clonotype: One end of the junction does not line up with germline, which may come from a read error. The chain recombines TRBV12-3 or TRBV12-4 with TRBJ2-1; D perhaps matches TRBD1 (6 bases). The CDR3 extends over 15 amino acids. The chain's CDR3 is CAGSLAQGDCDEQFF. Written as DNA, the CDR3 is TGTGCCGGCAGTTTAGCACAGGGAGACTGCGATGAGCAGTTCTTC.

This clonotype has at least ten counts. V and J are TRBV7-2 and TRBJ2-3, with no clear D. The length of the CDR3 is 12 residues. V lost 5 bases and J lost 4, with 7 bases in between. CDR1 and CDR2 (germline): SGHTA, FQGNSA. The CDR3 DNA reads TGTGCCAGCAGCCCCTTAGCAGATACGCAGTATTTT. It is translated as CASSPLADTQYF.

This clonotype appeared many times. J is TRBJ2-7 and V is TRBV20-1; 9 bases map to TRBD1. V lost 2 bases, J lost 3 bases, and 5 bases stayed unmatched. This CDR3 is built from 14 residues. Germline lookup yields CDR1 DFQATT and CDR2 SNEGSKA (reference sequence). Written as DNA, the CDR3 is TGCAGTGCTAGACGGCAGGACAGGGGCTACGAGCAGTACTTC. Translated, it gives CSARRQDRGYEQYF.

This clonotype was counted between two and nine times. The chain carries TRBV20-1 and TRBJ2-5, with 10 bases lining up with TRBD2. Trimming at V came to 5 bases and at J to 2 bases, leaving 5 bases not matched to a gene. Germline assignment: CDR1 DFQATT and CDR2 SNEGSKA (reference sequence). This CDR3 region has 14 residues. In nucleotides, the CDR3 is TGCAGTGCTTTAGCGGGGGGACGGCAAGAGACCCAGTACTTC. Translating gives CSALAGGRQETQYF.

In its sample, this clonotype was seen a few times. The genes are TRBV7-9 and TRBJ2-5; D not certain. The CDR3 length is 15 residues. V lost 5 bases and J 2 bases, leaving 15 bases between the germline ends. The germline gives CDR1 SEHNR, CDR2 FQNEAQ (reference sequence). DNA of the CDR3: TGTGCCAGCAGCCCTAAACGTGGGTTACAAGAGACCCAGTACTTC. It codes for CASSPKRGLQETQYF. Based on the CDR3 plus reference TRBV7-9 and TRBJ2-5, the full variable domain is DTGVSQNPRHKITKRGQNVTFRCDPISEHNRLYWYRQTLGQGPEFLTYFQNEAQLEKSRLLSDRFSAERPKGSFSTLEIQRTEQGDSAMYLCASSPKRGLQETQYFGPGTRLLVL.

This clonotype was picked up one time. The rearrangement uses TRBV7-9 and TRBJ2-3; D is undetermined. The CDR3 totals 13 residues. Trimming removed 6 bases at V and 4 bases at J, with 11 bases between. The germline V gene has CDR1 SEHNR and CDR2 FQNEAQ (reference sequence). CDR3 protein: CASRTAIADTQYF. For the CDR3, the DNA is TGTGCCAGCAGGACGGCGATCGCAGATACGCAGTATTTT.

This clonotype was picked up many times. This sequence joins TRBV10-3 and TRBJ2-7; 7 nucleotides match TRBD1. The germline V gene has CDR1 ENHRY and CDR2 SYGVKD. Trimming removed 2 bases from V and 5 bases from J; junction bases left unmatched: 3. The CDR3 covers 13 residues. The CDR3 nucleotides are TGTGCCATCAGTGAGCGACAGGGCAACGAGCAGTACTTC. Translation: CAISERQGNEQYF.

This clonotype was detected only a few times. This chain joins TRBV20-1 and TRBJ2-1; possibly TRBD2 for D (6 bases). The V gene's germline CDR1 is DFQATT and CDR2 SNEGSKA (reference sequence). V dropped 3 bases and J dropped 9 bases, with 24 bases sitting between them. The CDR3 covers 16 residues. The CDR3 bases are TGCAGTGCTAGGCTCCAGTTGGGCAGGAGGGGTACTGAGCAGTTCTTC. It yields the protein CSARLQLGRRGTEQFF.

The chain has TRBV9 and TRBJ2-3; TRBD2 matches 8 bases. The V gene end was trimmed by 0 bases and the J gene end by 1 base; junction bases not matched to a gene: 1. Germline lookup yields CDR1 SGDLS and CDR2 YYNGEE. The CDR3 has 15 amino acids. The CDR3 nucleotides read TGTGCCAGCAGCGTAGGGCGGGGGGGCACAGATACGCAGTATTTT. Protein product: CASSVGRGGTDTQYF.

The CDR3 DNA reads as TGTGCCAGCAGCCCCCAAGGGATGGGCACTGAAGCTTTCTTT. Translation: CASSPQGMGTEAFF. The rearrangement uses TRBV7-9 and TRBJ1-1; D is uncertain. This CDR3 region has 14 residues. V dropped 5 bases and J dropped 4 bases, with 14 bases sitting between them. Germline V gene data show CDR1 as SEHNR and CDR2 as FQNEAQ (reference sequence).

This clonotype came up once. The CDR3 sequence is CAAGNTEAFF. The CDR3, as DNA: TGTGCGGCCGGGAACACTGAAGCTTTCTTT. The chain couples TRBV3-1 to TRBJ1-1, with D hard to call. The germline gives CDR1 LGHDT, CDR2 YNNKEL (reference sequence). The CDR3 totals 10 residues.

The rearrangement uses TRBV3-1 and TRBJ2-2; D unresolved. The V end lost 5 bases, the J end lost 5 bases, and 9 bases lay between the germline ends. CDR1 LGHDT and CDR2 YNNKEL come from the germline V gene (reference sequence). The CDR3 contains 13 residues. CDR3 sequence (DNA): TGTGCCAGCAGCGCGTATGGGACCGGGGAGCTGTTTTTT. Encoded protein: CASSAYGTGELFF.

This clonotype was counted only a few times. CDR3 protein: CASSRSGTSGSSTDTQYF. The CDR3, as DNA: TGCGCCAGCAGCCGCTCCGGGACTAGCGGGTCTAGCACAGATACGCAGTATTTT. The chain carries TRBV5-1 and TRBJ2-3; 12 nucleotides match TRBD2. Germline V gives CDR1 SGHRS, CDR2 YFSETQ. With 4 bases clipped from V and 0 bases from J, the junction kept 9 bases outside the gene matches. This CDR3 contains 18 residues.